This T cell receptor beta chain stems from a study of T cells in Graves' hyperthyroidism and ophthalmopathy. What was amplified from RNA transcripts were TCR beta CDR3 regions. Primed by the HTBI set, a first-round RT-PCR was run on the TCR CDR3. TCRdb reprocessed the multiplex PCR reads with MiXCR, giving one entry per CDR3 protein. This sample has about 210,000 distinct CDR3 sequences, with roughly a sixth found just once. In the case of this clonotype: The antigen is undetermined.

Study observations and caveats: Ophthalmopathy, as predicted by the model, came a median 6.5 months after the prediction.

Graves' hyperthyroidism was deemed stable given no ophthalmopathy progression within 18 months. V was pared by 3 bases and J by 7 bases, with 13 bases of the junction left unmatched. The length of the CDR3 is 16 residues. Looked up from germline, CDR1 is SGHDN and CDR2 is FVKESK. The chain combines TRBV14 with TRBJ2-7; 9 bases align to TRBD2. Material: blood. The clonotype comes from a man aged 45-65 years with Graves' hyperthyroidism. CDR3 DNA sequence: TGTGCCAGCAGCCAGTCCTGGACTAGCGACCTGGGAGAGCAGTACTTC. Translated, it gives CASSQSWTSDLGEQYF.